These 9 T cell receptor beta chains came from one sample sequenced in a study of blood T cell repertoires in COVID-19. Data came from immunoSEQ multiplex PCR; TCRdb stores just in-frame clones and leaves some out. Of about 160,000 clones listed, approximately 82% are singletons. The specimen was peripheral blood. Every receptor here comes from a man aged 70-80 years who had recovered from COVID-19.

The V and J genes are TRBV15 and TRBJ1-2; 7 nucleotides match TRBD1. V shed 1 base, J shed 8 bases, and the junction held 4 bases outside the gene matches. The CDR3 is 13 residues long. Germline V lookup: CDR1 LNHNV, CDR2 YYDKDF (reference sequence). CDR3: CATSRGQGFGYTF. The CDR3 region has the DNA TGTGCCACCAGCAGAGGACAGGGTTTCGGCTACACCTTC.

This rearrangement joins TRBV28 to TRBJ2-3, with TRBD2 matching 13 bases. CDR3 size: 16 residues. In germline, CDR1 is MDHEN, CDR2 SYDVKM. V lost 4 bases, J lost 4 bases, and 5 bases stayed unmatched. As DNA, the CDR3 is TGTGCCAGCAGTTCTGGGACTAGCGGGGTGGCAGATACGCAGTATTTT. It translates to CASSSGTSGVADTQYF.

With respect to this clone: The junction does not match germline at one end; this may be a read error. This chain joins TRBV5-1 and TRBJ2-7; D might be TRBD2 (6 bases). Germline assignment: CDR1 SGHRS and CDR2 YFSETQ. This CDR3 region has 16 residues. Here the CDR3 DNA reads TGTGCCAGCAGCTTATACAGCGGGCAGAACTCCTACGAGCAGTACTTC. Translation gives CASSLYSGQNSYEQYF. Filled out from reference TRBV5-1 and TRBJ2-7, the complete variable domain reads KAGVTQTPRYLIKTRGQQVTLSCSPISGHRSVSWYQQTPGQGLQFLFEYFSETQRNKGNFPGRFSGRQFSNSRSEMNVSTLELGDSALYLCASSLYSGQNSYEQYFGPGTRLTVT.

The V and J genes are TRBV7-2 and TRBJ2-1; 10 nucleotides match TRBD2. This CDR3 is built from 14 residues. Germline V gene data show CDR1 as SGHTA and CDR2 as FQGNSA. After removal of 6 bases from V and 7 bases from J, the junction contained 6 bases not matched to a gene. The CDR3 bases are TGTGCCAGCAGTAAAGGACTAGCGGAGAATGAGCAGTTCTTC. Translation gives CASSKGLAENEQFF.

This clone was seen only once. The gene calls are TRBV7-2 and TRBJ2-5, with TRBD1 identical over 8 bases. Germline CDR1 reads SGHTA; CDR2 reads FQGNSA. The CDR3 totals 15 residues. After removal of 3 bases from V and 4 bases from J, the junction contained 7 bases not matched to a gene. The CDR3, as DNA: TGTGCCAGCAGCTTCCGGACAGGGAGAGGAGAGACCCAGTACTTC. Translated, it gives CASSFRTGRGETQYF.

There are many counts of this clone. This sequence joins TRBV5-1 and TRBJ2-7, with TRBD2 identical over 8 bases. Trimming cost V 0 bases and J 2 bases; bases outside gene matches: 4. The length of the CDR3 is 15 residues. Germline V gene data show CDR1 as SGHRS and CDR2 as YFSETQ. CDR3 DNA: TGCGCCAGCAGCTTGGACGCGGGACTAGCCTACGAGCAGTACTTC. Protein sequence: CASSLDAGLAYEQYF.

The V and J genes are TRBV27 and TRBJ1-2; TRBD1 matches 9 bases. The ends lost 0 bases at V and 4 bases at J; junction bases unmatched: 3. This CDR3 is built from 15 residues. Germline V gene sequence: CDR1 MNHEY, CDR2 SMNVEV (reference sequence). Here the CDR3 reads CASSLSGTGSYGYTF. CDR3 nucleotide sequence: TGTGCCAGCAGTTTATCCGGGACAGGGAGCTATGGCTACACCTTC.

The chain employs TRBV10-1 and TRBJ2-7, with 7 bases aligning to TRBD2. Germline values: CDR1 WNHNN, CDR2 SYGVQD (reference sequence). This CDR3 comprises 15 residues. The V and J ends lost 0 bases and 0 bases, in that order; junction bases with no gene match: 2. The CDR3 DNA reads TGCGCCAGCAGTGAGTCGACGGGGGGCTCCTACGAGCAGTACTTC. This encodes CASSESTGGSYEQYF.

This chain uses TRBV25-1 with TRBJ1-2; no clear D gene. Trimming shortened V by 8 bases and J by 7 bases, and 17 bases separated the two germline ends. The CDR3 loop spans 13 amino acids. Germline V gene sequence: CDR1 MGHDK, CDR2 SYGVNS. CDR3 nucleotides: TGTGCCAGCGCCCTTCCCCGGGGTGGTGGCTACACCTTC. Translated: CASALPRGGGYTF.